The rows below give T cell receptor beta chains drawn from one sample of a study of blood T cell repertoires in COVID-19. Only in-frame clones appear in the TCRdb table, and some are missing; sequencing was by immunoSEQ multiplex PCR. The repertoire has about 180,000 clones, roughly 88% of them found once; the top ten carry about 7%. The sample consisted of peripheral blood. The receptors shown here come from a woman in her forties with COVID-19, enrolled during active disease. Each CDR3 is given with its conserved first and last residue. D genes are given only for firm matches. Size is stated for part of the rows, as once, few or many counts, or as a class when the clone is expanded.

NA,TRBV7-2,NA,TRBJ2-1,CASSTGDADNEQFF,TGTGCCAGCAGCACGGGGGATGCGGACAATGAGCAGTTCTTC
NA,TRBV14,NA,TRBJ2-1,CASSPYNEQFF,TGTGCCAGCAGCCCGTACAATGAGCAGTTCTTC
NA,TRBV6-5,NA,TRBJ1-2,CASSYSPEATLGGYTF,TGTGCCAGCAGTTATTCCCCGGAGGCCACCTTAGGGGGCTACACCTTC
NA,TRBV6-1,NA,TRBJ2-5,CASSEMPTTQETQYF,TGTGCCAGCAGTGAAATGCCGACTACTCAAGAGACCCAGTACTTC
NA,TRBV27,NA,TRBJ2-2,CASSLSSLNTGELFF,TGTGCCAGCAGTTTATCGTCACTTAACACCGGGGAGCTGTTTTTT
NA,TRBV5-1,NA,TRBJ1-1,CASSGQDNTEAFF,TGCGCCAGCTCGGGACAAGATAACACTGAAGCTTTCTTT
NA,TRBV28,NA,TRBJ1-3,CASSSLDQGLVSGNTIYF,TGTGCCAGCAGTTCCTTGGACCAGGGACTGGTGTCCGGAAACACCATATATTTT
NA,TRBV2,few,TRBJ2-3,CASSEWTTNTDTQYF,TGTGCCAGCAGCGAATGGACTACCAACACAGATACGCAGTATTTT
NA,TRBV11-1,NA,TRBJ2-5,CASSLSRGTEETQYF,TGTGCCAGCAGCTTATCCCGGGGGACAGAAGAGACCCAGTACTTC
TRBD1,TRBV15,NA,TRBJ2-3,CATSRPTPPRGQRDTQYF,TGTGCCACCAGCAGACCTACCCCCCCCAGGGGGCAAAGAGATACGCAGTATTTT
NA,TRBV19,few,TRBJ1-1,CASSWGGQPNTEAFF,TGTGCCAGTAGTTGGGGCGGACAACCGAACACTGAAGCTTTCTTT
NA,TRBV5-1,NA,TRBJ2-7,CASSLGLNGYEQYF,TGCGCCAGCAGCTTGGGTCTCAACGGGTACGAGCAGTACTTC
NA,TRBV6-5,NA,TRBJ1-6,CAIQSPRVNSPLHF,TGTGCCATCCAGTCCCCCAGGGTTAATTCACCCCTCCACTTT
NA,TRBV10-1,NA,TRBJ1-2,CASIRDKF,TGCGCCAGCATACGGGACAAGTTC
NA,TRBV4-1,NA,TRBJ2-7,CASSRLTSEDEQYF,TGCGCCAGCAGCCGTTTAACATCGGAGGACGAGCAGTACTTC
NA,TRBV18,NA,TRBJ1-2,CASPERGGYGYTF,TGTGCCAGCCCCGAGAGGGGAGGCTATGGCTACACCTTC
NA,TRBV28,NA,TRBJ1-2,CASSLVGLGYTF,TGTGCCAGCAGTTTAGTCGGTTTAGGCTACACCTTC
NA,TRBV6-5,NA,TRBJ1-1,CASRPTGGEAFF,TGTGCCAGCAGACCCACGGGGGGGGAAGCTTTCTTT
NA,TRBV7-7,NA,TRBJ1-1,CASSLFPPVAGMNTEAFF,TGTGCCAGCAGCCTTTTTCCGCCGGTGGCAGGGATGAACACTGAAGCTTTCTTT
NA,TRBV2,NA,TRBJ2-1,CASEDFSYNEQFF,TGTGCCAGCGAAGACTTCTCCTACAATGAGCAGTTCTTC
TRBD2,TRBV10-3,NA,TRBJ2-7,CAISGAGGSRNEQYF,TGTGCCATCAGTGGAGCGGGAGGGTCCCGGAACGAGCAGTACTTC
TRBD1,TRBV18,few,TRBJ2-1,CASSPGDRASNEQFF,TGTGCCAGCTCACCTGGAGACAGGGCGAGCAATGAGCAGTTCTTC
NA,TRBV6-2/TRBV6-3,NA,TRBJ1-5,CASSYSRRNQPQHF,TGTGCCAGCAGTTACTCGAGGCGCAATCAGCCCCAGCATTTT
NA,TRBV3-1/TRBV3-2,NA,TRBJ2-3,CASRLESTDTQYF,TGTGCCAGCAGACTAGAAAGCACAGATACGCAGTATTTT
NA,TRBV11-2,NA,TRBJ1-5,CASSLDPGGGQPQHF,TGTGCCAGCAGCTTAGATCCCGGGGGTGGACAGCCCCAGCATTTT
NA,TRBV18,NA,TRBJ1-6,CATANRQENSPLHF,TGTGCCACCGCCAACCGACAGGAGAATTCACCCCTCCACTTT
NA,TRBV6-5,NA,TRBJ1-1,CASSPRGGGTEAFF,TGTGCCAGCAGTCCAAGGGGGGGCGGCACTGAAGCTTTCTTT
TRBD1,TRBV7-2,NA,TRBJ1-5,CASRGQGIQHF,TGTGCCAGCAGGGGACAGGGGATCCAGCATTTT
TRBD1,TRBV19,NA,TRBJ1-4,CASSILGGQGLLNEKLFF,TGTGCCAGTAGTATCCTCGGGGGACAGGGGCTACTTAATGAAAAACTGTTTTTT
NA,TRBV14,NA,TRBJ1-2,CASSQSLLGGYTF,TGTGCCAGCAGCCAGAGCCTCCTCGGGGGCTACACCTTC
TRBD1,TRBV5-1,NA,TRBJ2-7,CASTKDRDEQYF,TGCGCCAGCACAAAGGACAGGGACGAGCAGTACTTC
NA,TRBV10-1,NA,TRBJ1-1,CASIGEWGTEAFF,TGCGCCAGCATAGGGGAATGGGGCACTGAAGCTTTCTTT
NA,TRBV4-1,NA,TRBJ2-6,CASSQEFRSSGANVLTF,TGCGCCAGCAGCCAAGAATTCAGAAGCTCTGGGGCCAACGTCCTGACTTTC
TRBD2,TRBV18,NA,TRBJ2-3,CASSSRGGPDTQYF,TGTGCCAGCTCAAGCCGGGGGGGGCCAGATACGCAGTATTTT